This T cell receptor (beta chain) was captured by sequencing in a study of shared clonotypes between healthy human individuals. Whole-study context: Samples came from a couple of female and a few male donors aged 18 to 49. Study outcomes and limitations: It was the few donors that limited the genetic and exposure-history diversity represented.

Sequencing used immunoSEQ multiplex PCR; TCRdb keeps in-frame clones, though not all of them. The data hold under 600,000 clones, with about 80% observed a single time. This clone was seen once. Antigen unknown. V was pared by 3 bases and J by 5 bases, with 3 bases of the junction left unmatched. Germline-derived CDR1 and CDR2 are MNHEY and SMNVEV (reference sequence). This CDR3 is built from 15 residues. Healthy HIV-negative adults with no recent acute infections or vaccinations were recruited as donors. The chain employs TRBV27 and TRBJ2-7; 14 bases map to TRBD2. The clonotype originates from a woman aged 40-49 years in good health. Some clones in this sample may be carry-over from other donors' samples. Sequenced: PBMCs. This chain's CDR3 is CASSFRLAGGNEQYF. DNA of the CDR3: TGTGCCAGCAGTTTCCGACTAGCGGGAGGGAACGAGCAGTACTTC.